This T cell receptor beta chain came from a study of cytomegalovirus exposure and HLA in healthy donors (dated by TCRdb to about 2017). A note on the overall study: According to an earlier analysis of 587 of the donors, roughly 180 million T cells yielded over 100 million unique TCR beta sequences and about 300 Gb of sequence data. Among some 400 genotyped donors of the cohort, an average of 235,054 unique TCR beta nucleotide sequences were sequenced per donor, around a sixth of them non-productive. The genetic ancestry cluster associated with self-reported Caucasian donors included 81% of the 398 genotyped donors. The later analysis used no new phenotypic data to find candidate immune exposures, relying instead on TCR beta sequences and their occurrence across donors. Because of strong linkage in the cohort, roughly five DR-DQ haplotypes were treated as single units for association and clustering. The study was designed to test whether signatures of past pathogen exposure could be identified by cataloging public T cell receptors. In a later genetic analysis, genome-wide SNP genotypes for about 65% of the 666 donors were used, and that subset was treated as a discovery cohort. The T cell repertoires of 700 or so subjects were profiled by immunosequencing and related to cytomegalovirus serostatus. In addition to the first cohort of roughly 670 subjects, a separate validation cohort of approximately 130 different subjects was used. Every discovery cohort repertoire had been produced on one sequencing platform. Donor age, sex, ethnicity and CMV serostatus were compiled alongside the repertoire data. To decide whether each TCR beta V gene segment behaved as functional or pseudogenic, an earlier analysis of approximately 620 of the donors relied on high-throughput TCR beta sequencing. The number of donors typed differed by locus, with roughly 629-640 for A, B, C, DRB1 and DQB1, more than 500 for DQA1, approximately 580 for DPA1, and around 430 for DPB1. HLA typing covered class I and class II loci at four-digit resolution. To study patterns of TCR occurrence, a later analysis re-analyzed previously published TCR beta repertoires from 500 to 850 donors and added high-resolution HLA genotyping. Approximately 300 gigabases of sequencing data and around 85 million unique TCR sequences made up an early release that covered 640 HLA-typed donors. The study combined high-throughput TCR immunosequencing, statistical association of individual TCRs with disease status, and machine learning to predict cytomegalovirus infection status.

The paper as a whole reports these results and caveats: In vitro tests confirmed that a few of the cytomegalovirus-associated TCR beta chains recognize cytomegalovirus antigens. In a later genetic analysis, a missense DCLRE1C variant was associated with V-gene and J-gene trimming of TCR beta chains, and the association was replicated in an independent cohort. At a false discovery rate of 0.05, a later analysis linked fewer than 20,000 TCR beta sequences to specific HLA alleles. The study listed 164 TCR beta chains as associated with cytomegalovirus. Some 16 rarely observed V segments, including chromosome 9 orphons, were excluded from the earlier analysis of about 600 of the donors because counts were too low. Most CMV-associated TCR beta chains appeared to be HLA-restricted in a later analysis, and the HLA associations seemed to be driven largely by CMV exposure. Broadly in line with IMGT annotations, most TCR beta V segments showed up in productive rearrangements about 87% or about 30% of the time in an earlier analysis of around 550 of the donors. According to a later analysis, parvovirus B19, influenza, CMV and Epstein-Barr virus appeared linked to several top co-occurrence clusters. A further reported finding was that TCR beta sequences accurately predicted the HLA-A and HLA-B alleles for most subjects in the first cohort. While some public TCRs were present in many individuals, most TCR sequences turned up only very rarely across donors. According to a later genetic analysis, donors in an Asian-associated ancestry cluster had fewer N-insertions in productive TCRs than the approximately 650-donor mean. This cohort had only TCR beta chains sequenced, and the lack of alpha or paired-chain data limited which features could be detected. Linkage disequilibrium might explain the correlated functional status among segregating V segments, but an unknown experimental factor could not be ruled out. Presence/absence analyses assumed roughly uniform sequencing depth across donors, an assumption that may not hold. In a later analysis, the rate of TCR association differed among HLA loci, with DRB1 alleles having the most associated TCRs and HLA-C alleles having the fewest. The authors suggested that the approach could potentially be extended to other disease states and immunological phenotypes. Immune exposure information for the cohort was limited to CMV serostatus. HLA typing was unavailable for some donors at each locus, so association tests used only the typed subset. The classifier was reported to diagnose cytomegalovirus status with high specificity and sensitivity in both the original cohort and the validation cohort. A group of highly shared sequence variants was considered likely to be a technical artifact of the sequencing pipeline. When HLA alleles, especially DR and DQ, strongly co-occurred, TCR associations were difficult to assign to individual alleles. The 87-base-pair reads could not distinguish some IMGT-functional V segments, including TRBV6-2 and TRBV6-3, so those segments were excluded. In a later analysis, HLA-associated TCR beta chains were found to be more clonally expanded and to have lower generation probabilities than equally common non-associated chains.

From the germline V gene, CDR1 is SGHRS and CDR2 is YFSETQ. V is cut back by 4 bases and J by 7 bases, with 4 bases in the junction unmatched. Counted from cysteine to phenylalanine, this CDR3 has 14 amino acids. Only the CDR3 DNA stays, 42 bases, in frame from base 1. Notes on this clone: Its antigen is unknown.

The cohort was made up of several hundred healthy bone marrow donors. At the time of sampling, all cohort members were nominally healthy, though unrecorded immune exposures were likely present. The donor was CMV seronegative and belonged to the group of roughly 330 seronegative cohort members. A peripheral blood sample was provided by each donor, and peripheral blood mononuclear cells were used for TCR beta sequencing. Genomic DNA was extracted from the blood cell samples with the Qiagen DNeasy Blood Extraction Kit. The method was the immunoSEQ multiplex PCR assay. The multiplex PCR relied on a mix of 60 forward primers for TCR Vbeta segments and 13 reverse primers for TCR Jbeta segments. The CDR3 region of rearranged TCR beta genes was amplified from genomic DNA with a multiplex PCR assay. Amplified TCR beta libraries were sequenced as 87-base-pair reads on the Illumina HiSeq System. The authors' pipeline ran thus. Across the 670 or so repertoires, a later analysis counted roughly 84 million unique TCR beta chains, roughly 11 million of which were shared by at least two donors. To remove PCR and sequencing errors, raw reads were error-corrected and collapsed into unique sequences using a nearest-neighbor algorithm that merged closely related sequences. Alignment of CDR3 sequences to IMGT reference sequences was used to assign V, D and J gene segments. For a sequence to be retained, a match of at least six nucleotides to both a V gene segment and a J gene segment was required. Rearrangements were called productive when the CDR3 lacked stop codons and stayed in frame with V and J; all others were non-productive. Following IMGT convention, CDR3 was defined as the stretch from the second conserved V-encoded cysteine up to the conserved J-encoded phenylalanine. The earlier analysis of around 640 of the donors excluded sequences that lacked an unambiguous match to a single V gene segment. In an earlier analysis of some 590 of the donors, a V segment was called functional when productive rearrangements were above 56.7%, and segregating when the standard deviation between donors exceeded 5%. A statistical classification framework was built for diagnosing cytomegalovirus status from the catalog of TCR beta chain sequences. A later analysis assigned V and J genes by comparing TCR nucleotide sequences with IMGT/GENE-DB human TR gene sequences. In a later analysis, CDR3 sequences and most-parsimonious VDJ recombination scenarios were assigned using the TCRdist pipeline. A later analysis defined each TCR beta chain by its CDR3 amino acid sequence plus V-gene family, and excluded reads lacking a unique V-gene family. To address suspected cross-contamination and a sequencing artifact, a later analysis removed 450 to 700 highly shared, low-generation-probability nucleotide sequences. In a later analysis, a clonal expansion index for each public chain was calculated from normalized within-repertoire ranks of inferred template counts. In a later analysis, generation probabilities were computed with a VDJ recombination model fitted to out-of-frame rearrangements, and the resulting probabilities were checked against IGoR. Hypergeometric tests were used in a later analysis to score TCR-TCR, TCR-HLA and TCR-CMV co-occurrence, with a repertoire-size bias correction applied to the TCR pairs. A later analysis estimated false discovery rates by permuting HLA or CMV assignments 20 times. In a later analysis, co-occurring TCRs were grouped using DBSCAN, and TCRdist sequence similarity was added for clustering within HLA-allele-positive subsets. Co-occurrence clustering excluded repertoires with fewer than 30,000 or more than 120,000 public chains, plus five with anomalous nucleotide sharing. The immuneACCESS repertoire file appears here via TCRdb, limited to in-frame rearrangements. These files lack a portion of the clones; in checked studies, under half of the deficit traces to unresolved V genes, and the cause of the others is not known. V and J calls and clone size are those listed in that table; D and trimming were worked out from the DNA. The record for this sample contains around 120,000 clones. Jointly, the top ten make up 0.45% to 0.6% of the sample.

The sample comprised PBMCs. The receptor's source is a man aged 45 to 65 in good health and CMV-seronegative. The chain links TRBV5-1 with TRBJ1-4, with TRBD1 matching 10 junction bases. The nucleotides are TGCGCCAGCAGCGAGGGACAGGGGCTTGAAAAACTGTTTTTT. Translated, this is CASSEGQGLEKLFF. When the CDR3 is completed using the reference TRBV5-1 and TRBJ1-4 genes on either side, the full variable domain is KAGVTQTPRYLIKTRGQQVTLSCSPISGHRSVSWYQQTPGQGLQFLFEYFSETQRNKGNFPGRFSGRQFSNSRSEMNVSTLELGDSALYLCASSEGQGLEKLFFGSGTQLSVL.